A selection of T cell receptor beta chains follows, all from one sample in a study of T cells in localized non-small cell lung cancer. TCRdb's table, derived via immunoSEQ multiplex PCR, lists solely in-frame clones and lacks some. The sample contains 1,400 to 1,500 clones, under 25% of which appear only once. Sequencing used normal lung tissue next to the tumor, obtained before any cancer treatment. All receptors come from a woman between 35 and 70 years old with stage I lung adenocarcinoma. CDR3s include the opening cysteine and the closing phenylalanine or tryptophan. The D gene is left open where the match is weak. A row's size may be missing; if present it is once, few, many or a size class.

clone_size,v_call,d_call,j_call,cdr3_nt,cdr3_aa
NA,TRBV11-3,NA,TRBJ1-1,TGTGCCAGCACCACCCGTCCGATGAACACTGAAGCTTTCTTT,CASTTRPMNTEAFF
few,TRBV6-8,TRBD1,TRBJ1-3,TGTGCCAGCATTACCGACAGGGGGCTAGGAAACACCATATATTTT,CASITDRGLGNTIYF
large,TRBV19,NA,TRBJ1-2,TGTGCCAGTAGTATAGGGGCCAGGGGAGACGGCTACACCTTC,CASSIGARGDGYTF
NA,TRBV10-3,TRBD1,TRBJ1-5,TGTGCCATCAGTGAGTCGAAGTGGACAGGGGGCGATCAGCCCCAGCATTTT,CAISESKWTGGDQPQHF
large,TRBV6-8,NA,TRBJ1-5,TGTGCCATCAGCCCAGGGGACCAGCCCCAGCATTTT,CAISPGDQPQHF
NA,TRBV19,NA,TRBJ1-1,TGTGCCAGTAGAGACAGGCCGAACACTGAAGCTTTCTTT,CASRDRPNTEAFF
few,TRBV7-2,NA,TRBJ1-1,TGTGCCAGCAGCTTAACGGATAACACTGAAGCTTTCTTT,CASSLTDNTEAFF
NA,TRBV29-1,NA,TRBJ1-5,TGCAGCGTGGGAAATCTCCATCAGCCCCAGCATTTT,CSVGNLHQPQHF
NA,TRBV2,NA,TRBJ2-5,TGTGCCAGCAGTGAGGACAGACAGCAAGAGACCCAGTACTTC,CASSEDRQQETQYF
medium-sized,TRBV11-3,TRBD2,TRBJ2-1,TGTGCCAGCAATGGAGCGGGAGACCACAATGAGCAGTTCTTC,CASNGAGDHNEQFF
NA,TRBV19,TRBD1,TRBJ2-7,TGTGCCAGTACCGTTAGGACAGGGTACGACGAGCAGTACTTC,CASTVRTGYDEQYF
NA,TRBV6-8,NA,TRBJ1-5,TGTGCCAGCAGTCCCACGGGGCCCCTCGCTCAGCCCCAGCATTTT,CASSPTGPLAQPQHF
few,TRBV6-8,NA,TRBJ2-7,TGTGCCAGCAGTCAGACAAAAGACTCCTACGAGCAGTACTTC,CASSQTKDSYEQYF
few,TRBV11-3,NA,TRBJ2-2,TGTGCCAGCAGCCTGACCATCGGGCCGGAAGCCGGGGAGCTGTTTTTT,CASSLTIGPEAGELFF
few,TRBV6-8,NA,TRBJ2-1,TGTGCCAGCAGTGACTCGATTGGGATGGATGAGCAGTTCTTC,CASSDSIGMDEQFF
NA,TRBV12-5,NA,TRBJ1-1,TGTGCCAGCAATACGGGGGCAAGGGGCGGGGCTTTCTTT,CASNTGARGGAFF
large,TRBV9,NA,TRBJ2-4,TGTGCCAGCAGCCCGGACGGGGGCTTGGAAAACATTCAGTACTTC,CASSPDGGLENIQYF
few,TRBV9,TRBD2,TRBJ2-4,TGTGCCAGCAGCTCGACTAGCGGGAGCTGGGACATTCAGTACTTC,CASSSTSGSWDIQYF
NA,TRBV29-1,NA,TRBJ2-1,TGCAGCGTTACCCTCGCGTACTCCTACAATGAGCAGTTCTTC,CSVTLAYSYNEQFF
few,TRBV15,NA,TRBJ1-1,TGTGCCACCAGCCCTGACTACAGGGAGAACACTGAAGCTTTCTTT,CATSPDYRENTEAFF
NA,TRBV6-8,TRBD1,TRBJ2-5,TGTGCCAGCAGTCTCCAGGGGGCAAAGGGAGAGACCCAGTACTTC,CASSLQGAKGETQYF
large,TRBV12-5,NA,TRBJ1-4,TGTGCTAGTGGTTTTGTAGGGGAGGCGGAAAAACTGTTTTTT,CASGFVGEAEKLFF
few,TRBV11-3,NA,TRBJ1-3,TGTGCCAGCAGCCGAGACAGAGCCTCTGGAAACACCATATATTTT,CASSRDRASGNTIYF
NA,TRBV7-4,NA,TRBJ2-7,TGTGCCAGCAGCTTTGGGCCGGGACCCTCCTACGAGCAGTACTTC,CASSFGPGPSYEQYF
NA,TRBV10-3,NA,TRBJ1-5,TGTGCCATCAGTGAGTTGGGGGACAATCAGCCCCAGCATTTT,CAISELGDNQPQHF
few,TRBV19,TRBD2,TRBJ2-1,TGTGCCAGTAGTTTCGTAGCGGGAGGGCCCTCCAATGAGCAGTTCTTC,CASSFVAGGPSNEQFF
medium-sized,TRBV11-3,TRBD2,TRBJ2-1,TGTGCCAGCAGCTCGACCGCCCCAGGGACTAGTGTATACAATGAGCAGTTCTTC,CASSSTAPGTSVYNEQFF
few,TRBV11-3,NA,TRBJ2-5,TGTGCCAGCAGCTACTCCCCGGCGGGGGAGACCCAGTACTTC,CASSYSPAGETQYF
few,TRBV11-3,NA,TRBJ2-1,TGTGCCAGCAGCCAAGTGGGCTCGAGCTCCTACAATGAGCAGTTCTTC,CASSQVGSSSYNEQFF
NA,TRBV19,NA,TRBJ2-5,TGTGCCAGTATCAGCGGAGAGACCCAGTACTTC,CASISGETQYF
large,TRBV19,TRBD1,TRBJ1-2,TGTGCCAGTAGTATGACAGGGGACACCTATGGCTACACCTTC,CASSMTGDTYGYTF
NA,TRBV18,NA,TRBJ1-1,TGTGCCAGCTCACCAAAGATCGGGGGCAGTGAAGCTTTCTTT,CASSPKIGGSEAFF
few,TRBV7-2,NA,TRBJ1-3,TGTGCCAGTGCTCGGGGGCGCGGAAACACCATATATTTT,CASARGRGNTIYF
NA,TRBV5-1,TRBD1,TRBJ2-1,TGCGCCAGCAGCTTGGGGGACAGGTACAATGAGCAGTTCTTC,CASSLGDRYNEQFF
NA,TRBV29-1,NA,TRBJ2-1,TGCAGCGCCTACGGACAGTTCAATGAGCAGTTCTTC,CSAYGQFNEQFF
NA,TRBV25-1,NA,TRBJ1-1,TGTGCCAGCAGTATTAAGGCGATGAACACTGAAGCTTTCTTT,CASSIKAMNTEAFF
NA,TRBV28,NA,TRBJ1-2,TGTGCCAGCAGTTTATACCAGAACTATGGCTACACCTTC,CASSLYQNYGYTF
few,TRBV11-3,NA,TRBJ1-2,TGTGCCAGCAGCTTGGTTGCCCCAGGGGTTCACGGCTACACCTTC,CASSLVAPGVHGYTF
NA,TRBV19,NA,TRBJ2-3,TGTGCCAGTAGGAGGGCAGGAAATACAGATACGCAGTATTTT,CASRRAGNTDTQYF
few,TRBV6-8,NA,TRBJ1-1,TGTGCCAGCAGTTACCCTAGGAAGGGGATGGACACTGAAGCTTTCTTT,CASSYPRKGMDTEAFF
medium-sized,TRBV7-2,NA,TRBJ1-2,TGTGCCAGCAGCGCCCGGGAGTTCCATGGCTACACCTTC,CASSAREFHGYTF
large,TRBV29-1,NA,TRBJ1-2,TGCAGCGCCGGAGGGGACGGGTTCCCCTCGGAGGGCTACACCTTC,CSAGGDGFPSEGYTF
NA,TRBV18,NA,TRBJ1-3,TGTGCCAGCTCCCTCAATGACCCGGGGTCTGGAAACACCATATATTTT,CASSLNDPGSGNTIYF
NA,TRBV19,TRBD1,TRBJ1-1,TGTGCCAGTAGTTTTACAGGGGACGCTGAAGCTTTCTTT,CASSFTGDAEAFF
few,TRBV29-1,NA,TRBJ2-3,TGCAGCGTTGAAGGGGAGCAGGGTGGCACAGATACGCAGTATTTT,CSVEGEQGGTDTQYF
once,TRBV19,NA,TRBJ1-6,TGTGCCAGTAGTATAGCCCTCGGACTCTCCGGTTCACCCCTCCACTTT,CASSIALGLSGSPLHF
NA,TRBV11-3,TRBD2,TRBJ2-3,TGTGCCAGCAGCCATTCCGGGACTAGAGAGTTAGGTACGCAGTATTTT,CASSHSGTRELGTQYF
NA,TRBV15,TRBD2,TRBJ2-1,TGTGCCACCAGCAGAGCTAGCGGGGGGACCTACAATGAGCAGTTCTTC,CATSRASGGTYNEQFF
NA,TRBV28,NA,TRBJ1-2,TGTGCCAGCCTAGCCGGGACCCTGAAGGGCTACACCTTC,CASLAGTLKGYTF
NA,TRBV6-8,NA,TRBJ2-1,TGTGCCAGCACCCCAGGACCGTCCTACAATGAGCAGTTCTTC,CASTPGPSYNEQFF
NA,TRBV9,NA,TRBJ2-5,TGTGCCAGCAGTGAAGCGGCGGCTGGGGAGACCCAGTACTTC,CASSEAAAGETQYF